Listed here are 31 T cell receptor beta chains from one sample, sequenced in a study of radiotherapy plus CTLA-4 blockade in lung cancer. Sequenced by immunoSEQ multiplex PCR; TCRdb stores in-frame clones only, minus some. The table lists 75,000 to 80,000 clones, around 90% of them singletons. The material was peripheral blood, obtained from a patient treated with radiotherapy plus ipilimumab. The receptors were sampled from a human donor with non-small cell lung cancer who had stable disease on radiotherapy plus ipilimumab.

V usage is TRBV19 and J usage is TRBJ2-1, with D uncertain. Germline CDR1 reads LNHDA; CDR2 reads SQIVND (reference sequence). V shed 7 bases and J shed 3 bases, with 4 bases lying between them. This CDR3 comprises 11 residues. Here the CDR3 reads CASKRYNEQFF. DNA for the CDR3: TGTGCCAGTAAGCGCTACAATGAGCAGTTCTTC. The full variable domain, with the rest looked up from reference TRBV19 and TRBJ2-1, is DGGITQSPKYLFRKEGQNVTLSCEQNLNHDAMYWYRQDPGQGLRLIYYSQIVNDFQKGDIAEGYSVSREKKESFPLTVTSAQKNPTAFYLCASKRYNEQFFGPGTRLTVL.

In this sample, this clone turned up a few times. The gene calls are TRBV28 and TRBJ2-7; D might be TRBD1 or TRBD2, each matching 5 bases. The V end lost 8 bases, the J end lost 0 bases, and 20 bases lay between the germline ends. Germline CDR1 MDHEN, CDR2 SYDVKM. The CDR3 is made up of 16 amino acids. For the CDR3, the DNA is TGTGCCAGCTTTCCGAGGGACGCGGGTTTCTCCTACGAGCAGTACTTC. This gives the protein CASFPRDAGFSYEQYF.

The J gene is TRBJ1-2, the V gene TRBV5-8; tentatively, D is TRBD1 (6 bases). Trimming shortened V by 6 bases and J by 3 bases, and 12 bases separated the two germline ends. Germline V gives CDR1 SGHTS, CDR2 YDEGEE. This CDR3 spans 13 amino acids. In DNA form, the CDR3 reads TGTGCCAGCACCCGGAGGGGGGACTATGGCTACACCTTC. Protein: CASTRRGDYGYTF.

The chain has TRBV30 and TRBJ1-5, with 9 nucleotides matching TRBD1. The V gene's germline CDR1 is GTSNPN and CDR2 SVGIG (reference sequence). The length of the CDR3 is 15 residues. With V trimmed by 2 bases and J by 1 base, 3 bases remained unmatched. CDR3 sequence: CAWSITGGSNQPQHF. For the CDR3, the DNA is TGTGCCTGGAGTATTACAGGGGGCAGCAATCAGCCCCAGCATTTT.

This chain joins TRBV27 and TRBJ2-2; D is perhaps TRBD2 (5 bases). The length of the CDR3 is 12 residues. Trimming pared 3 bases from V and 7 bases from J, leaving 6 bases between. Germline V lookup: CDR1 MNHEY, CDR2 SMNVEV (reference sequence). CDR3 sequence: CASSFRGGELFF. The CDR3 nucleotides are TGTGCCAGCAGTTTCCGGGGCGGGGAGCTGTTTTTT.

This CDR3 is CASSNRGRPQHF. The CDR3 nucleotides read TGTGCCAGCAGCAACAGGGGACGCCCCCAGCATTTT. V is TRBV7-8 and J is TRBJ1-5; 7 nucleotides align to TRBD1. CDR1 is SGHVS, CDR2 FQNEAQ, per germline. The CDR3 runs 12 residues. The V and J ends lost 5 bases and 10 bases, in that order; junction bases with no gene match: 5. Using reference TRBV7-8 and TRBJ1-5 for the parts outside the CDR3, the full variable domain is GAGVSQSPRYKVAKRGQDVALRCDPISGHVSLFWYQQALGQGPEFLTYFQNEAQLDKSGLPSDRFFAERPEGSVSTLKIQRTQQEDSAVYLCASSNRGRPQHFGDGTRLSIL.

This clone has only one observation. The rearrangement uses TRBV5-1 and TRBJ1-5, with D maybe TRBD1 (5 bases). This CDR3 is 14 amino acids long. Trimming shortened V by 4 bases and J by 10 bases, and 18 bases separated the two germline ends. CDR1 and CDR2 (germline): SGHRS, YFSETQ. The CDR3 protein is CASSLRGGEQPQHF. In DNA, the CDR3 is TGCGCCAGCAGCCTAAGGGGAGGGGAGCAACCCCAGCATTTT.

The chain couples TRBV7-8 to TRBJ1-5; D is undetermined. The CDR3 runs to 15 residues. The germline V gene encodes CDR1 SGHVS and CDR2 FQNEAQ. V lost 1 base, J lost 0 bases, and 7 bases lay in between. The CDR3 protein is CASSLGPRSNQPQHF. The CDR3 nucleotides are TGTGCCAGCAGCTTAGGACCACGTAGCAATCAGCCCCAGCATTTT.

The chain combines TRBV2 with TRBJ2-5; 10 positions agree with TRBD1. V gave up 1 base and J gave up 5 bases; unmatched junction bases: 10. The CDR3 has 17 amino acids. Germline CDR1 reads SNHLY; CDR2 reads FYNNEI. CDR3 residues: CASSEERTGGFRETQYF. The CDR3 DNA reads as TGTGCCAGCAGTGAAGAGAGGACAGGGGGTTTTAGGGAGACCCAGTACTTC. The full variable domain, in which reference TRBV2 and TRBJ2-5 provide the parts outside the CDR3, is EPEVTQTPSHQVTQMGQEVILRCVPISNHLYFYWYRQILGQKVEFLVSFYNNEISEKSEIFDDQFSVERPDGSNFTLKIRSTKLEDSAMYFCASSEERTGGFRETQYFGPGTRLLVL.

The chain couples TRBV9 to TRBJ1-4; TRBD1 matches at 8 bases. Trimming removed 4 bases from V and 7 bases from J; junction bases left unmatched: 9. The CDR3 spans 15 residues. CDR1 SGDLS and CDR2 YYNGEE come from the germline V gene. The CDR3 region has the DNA TGTGCCAGCAGCCTCTCGGGACAGGAGGGTGAAAAACTGTTTTTT. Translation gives CASSLSGQEGEKLFF.

For the CDR3, the DNA is TGTGCCAGCAGTCCGGCCCGGACTAGTTCTACCTACAATGAGCAGTTCTTC. It translates to CASSPARTSSTYNEQFF. The rearrangement links TRBV28 to TRBJ2-1; 7 positions match TRBD2. V was pared by 5 bases and J by 2 bases, with 12 bases of the junction left unmatched. Germline CDR1 reads MDHEN; CDR2 reads SYDVKM. The CDR3 totals 17 residues.

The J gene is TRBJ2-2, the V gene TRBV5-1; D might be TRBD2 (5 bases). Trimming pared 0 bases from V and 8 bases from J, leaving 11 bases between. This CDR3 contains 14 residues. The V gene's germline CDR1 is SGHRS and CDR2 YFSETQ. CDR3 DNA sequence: TGCGCCAGCAGCTTGGACGGGGAGCTAGGGGAGCTGTTTTTT. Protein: CASSLDGELGELFF.

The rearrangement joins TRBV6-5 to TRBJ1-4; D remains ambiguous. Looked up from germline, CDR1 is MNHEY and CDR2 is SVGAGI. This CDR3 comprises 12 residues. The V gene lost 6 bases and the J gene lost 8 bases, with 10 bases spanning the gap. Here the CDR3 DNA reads TGTGCCAGCAGAGGTCGAGACGAAAAACTGTTTTTT. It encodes CASRGRDEKLFF.

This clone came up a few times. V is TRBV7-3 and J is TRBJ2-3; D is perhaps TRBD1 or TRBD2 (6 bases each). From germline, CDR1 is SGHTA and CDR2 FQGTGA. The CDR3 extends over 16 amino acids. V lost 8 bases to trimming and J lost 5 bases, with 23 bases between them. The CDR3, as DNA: TGTGCCAGCGCTGGGGTGGGGGGCCTAGTGGAAGATACGCAGTATTTT. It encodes CASAGVGGLVEDTQYF. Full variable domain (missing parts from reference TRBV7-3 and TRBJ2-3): GAGVSQTPSNKVTEKGKYVELRCDPISGHTALYWYRQSLGQGPEFLIYFQGTGAADDSGLPNDRFFAVRPEGSVSTLKIQRTERGDSAVYLCASAGVGGLVEDTQYFGPGTRLTVL.

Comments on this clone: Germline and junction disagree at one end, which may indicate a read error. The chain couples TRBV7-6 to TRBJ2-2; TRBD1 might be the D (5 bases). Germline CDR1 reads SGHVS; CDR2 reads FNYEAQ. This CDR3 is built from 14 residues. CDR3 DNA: TGTGCTAGCAGCTTAGGGGCCGGCACCGGGGAGCTGTTTTTT. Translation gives CASSLGAGTGELFF.

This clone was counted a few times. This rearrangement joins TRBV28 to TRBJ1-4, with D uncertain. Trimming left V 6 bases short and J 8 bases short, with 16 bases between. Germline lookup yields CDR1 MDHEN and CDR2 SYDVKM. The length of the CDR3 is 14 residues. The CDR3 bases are TGTGCCAGCAGACGAGGTCCCGGAGGAGAAAAACTGTTTTTT. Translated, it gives CASRRGPGGEKLFF.

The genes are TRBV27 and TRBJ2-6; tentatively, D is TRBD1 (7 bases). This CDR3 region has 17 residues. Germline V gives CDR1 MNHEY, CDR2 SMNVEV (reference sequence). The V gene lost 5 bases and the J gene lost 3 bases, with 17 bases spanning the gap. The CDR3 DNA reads TGTGCCAGCAGTCCAGGGGGGTGGTACTTTGGGGCCAACGTCCTGACTTTC. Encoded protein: CASSPGGWYFGANVLTF.

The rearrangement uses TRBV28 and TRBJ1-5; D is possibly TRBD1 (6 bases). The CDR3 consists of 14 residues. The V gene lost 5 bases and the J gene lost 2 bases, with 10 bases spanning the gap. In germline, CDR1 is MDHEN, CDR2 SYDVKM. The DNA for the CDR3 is TGTGCCAGCAGTGGAAACAGGGGCAATCAGCCCCAGCATTTT. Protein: CASSGNRGNQPQHF. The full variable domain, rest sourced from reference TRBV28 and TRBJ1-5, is DVKVTQSSRYLVKRTGEKVFLECVQDMDHENMFWYRQDPGLGLRLIYFSYDVKMKEKGDIPEGYSVSREKKERFSLILESASTNQTSMYLCASSGNRGNQPQHFGDGTRLSIL.

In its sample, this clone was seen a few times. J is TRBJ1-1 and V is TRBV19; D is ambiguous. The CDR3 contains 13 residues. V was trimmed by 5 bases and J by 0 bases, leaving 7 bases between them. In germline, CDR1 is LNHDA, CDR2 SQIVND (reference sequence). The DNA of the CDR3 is TGTGCCAGTAGTGCCAATTTGAACACTGAAGCTTTCTTT. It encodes CASSANLNTEAFF. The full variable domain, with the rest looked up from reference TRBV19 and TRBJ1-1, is DGGITQSPKYLFRKEGQNVTLSCEQNLNHDAMYWYRQDPGQGLRLIYYSQIVNDFQKGDIAEGYSVSREKKESFPLTVTSAQKNPTAFYLCASSANLNTEAFFGQGTRLTVV.

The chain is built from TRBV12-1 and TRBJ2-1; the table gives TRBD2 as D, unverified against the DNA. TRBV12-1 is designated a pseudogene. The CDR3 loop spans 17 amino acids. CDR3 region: CASTHSHYGGRANEQFF. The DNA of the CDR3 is TGTGCCAGCACCCACTCGCACTACGGCGGGAGAGCCAATGAGCAGTTCTTC.

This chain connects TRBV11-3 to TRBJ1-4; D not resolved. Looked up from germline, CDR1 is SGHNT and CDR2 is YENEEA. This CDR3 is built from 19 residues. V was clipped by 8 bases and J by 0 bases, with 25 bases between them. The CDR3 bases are TGTGCCAGCTCCATACCCGCTGAGTCCCATGCTGCAACTAATGAAAAACTGTTTTTT. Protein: CASSIPAESHAATNEKLFF.

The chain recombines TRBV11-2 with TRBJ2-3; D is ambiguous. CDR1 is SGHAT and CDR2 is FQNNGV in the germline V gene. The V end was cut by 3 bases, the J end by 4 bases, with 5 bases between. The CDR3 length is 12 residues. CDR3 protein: CASSLGSDTQYF. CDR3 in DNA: TGTGCCAGCAGCTTGGGTTCAGATACGCAGTATTTT.

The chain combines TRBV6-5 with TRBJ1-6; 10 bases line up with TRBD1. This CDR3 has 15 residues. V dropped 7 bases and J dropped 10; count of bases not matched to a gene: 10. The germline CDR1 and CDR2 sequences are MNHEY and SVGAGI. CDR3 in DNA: TGTGCCAGCACCCCCAGGGACAGGGGCGGGTCACCCCTCCACTTT. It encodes CASTPRDRGGSPLHF.

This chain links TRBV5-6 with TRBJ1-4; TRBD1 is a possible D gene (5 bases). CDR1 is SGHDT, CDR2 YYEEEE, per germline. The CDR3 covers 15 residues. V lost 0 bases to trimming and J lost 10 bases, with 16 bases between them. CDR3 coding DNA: TGTGCCAGCAGCTTGGCCGGCCAGGGAGGAGTAAAACTGTTTTTT. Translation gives CASSLAGQGGVKLFF.

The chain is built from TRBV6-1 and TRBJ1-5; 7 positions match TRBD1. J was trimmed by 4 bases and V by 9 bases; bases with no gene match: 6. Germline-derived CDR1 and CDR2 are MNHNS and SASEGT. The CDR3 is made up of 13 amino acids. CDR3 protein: CASAGTVNQPQHF. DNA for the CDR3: TGTGCCAGTGCCGGGACAGTGAATCAGCCCCAGCATTTT.

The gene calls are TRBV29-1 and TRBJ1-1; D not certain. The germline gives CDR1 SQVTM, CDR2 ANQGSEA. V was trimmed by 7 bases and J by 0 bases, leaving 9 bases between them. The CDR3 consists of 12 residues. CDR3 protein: CSGKGVNTEAFF. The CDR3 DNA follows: TGCAGCGGCAAGGGAGTGAACACTGAAGCTTTCTTT.

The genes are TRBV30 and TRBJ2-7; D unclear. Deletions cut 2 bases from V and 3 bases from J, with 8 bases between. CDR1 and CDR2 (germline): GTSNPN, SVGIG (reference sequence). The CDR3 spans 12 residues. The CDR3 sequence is CAWSSGLYEQYF. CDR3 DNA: TGTGCCTGGAGTTCCGGGCTCTACGAGCAGTACTTC.

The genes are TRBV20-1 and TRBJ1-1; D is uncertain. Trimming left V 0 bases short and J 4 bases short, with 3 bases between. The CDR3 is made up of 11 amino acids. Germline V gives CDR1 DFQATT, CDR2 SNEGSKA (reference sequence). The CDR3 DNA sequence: TGCAGTGCTAGAGATACCACTGAAGCTTTCTTT. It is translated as CSARDTTEAFF.

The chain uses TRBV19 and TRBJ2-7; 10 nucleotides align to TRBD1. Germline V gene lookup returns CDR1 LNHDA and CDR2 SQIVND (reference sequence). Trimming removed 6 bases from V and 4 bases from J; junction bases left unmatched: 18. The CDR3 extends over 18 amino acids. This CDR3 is CASSRRDRGKVGSYEQYF. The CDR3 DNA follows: TGTGCCAGTAGCCGCCGGGACAGGGGTAAAGTTGGGAGTTACGAGCAGTACTTC.

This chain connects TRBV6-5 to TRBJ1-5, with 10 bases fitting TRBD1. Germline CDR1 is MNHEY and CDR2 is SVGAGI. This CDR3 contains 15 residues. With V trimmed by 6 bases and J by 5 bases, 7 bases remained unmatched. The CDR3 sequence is CASSPTGTGDQPQHF. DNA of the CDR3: TGTGCCAGCAGCCCTACCGGGACAGGGGATCAGCCCCAGCATTTT.

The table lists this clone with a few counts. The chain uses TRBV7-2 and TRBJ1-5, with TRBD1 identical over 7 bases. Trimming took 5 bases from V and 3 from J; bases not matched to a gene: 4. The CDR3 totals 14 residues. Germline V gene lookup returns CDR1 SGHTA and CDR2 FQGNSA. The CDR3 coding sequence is TGTGCCAGCAGCCGACAGGGTTCCAATCAGCCCCAGCATTTT. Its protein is CASSRQGSNQPQHF.